This TCR beta chain emerged from a study of T cell repertoires in ileal Crohn's disease. The wider study: At surgery, 30% to 40% of patients smoked, with median disease duration roughly 7.2 years. Surgery for a complication: stricturing in approximately 60%, penetrating in about 39%. Study findings and constraints: Sorted CD8 T cells held more high-frequency clones than CD4.

The CDR3 covers 15 residues. The V gene lost 9 bases and the J gene lost 0 bases, with 14 bases spanning the gap. The germline gives CDR1 MNHNS, CDR2 SASEGT. Some clones are missing from TCRdb's copy, which holds only in-frame ones; the method was immunoSEQ multiplex PCR. Among 15,000 to 20,000 clones listed, about 86% were seen once. To note about this clone: Its matching antigen is unknown.

The chain is built from TRBV6-1 and TRBJ2-2; weak D call: TRBD2 (6 bases). The sequence was obtained from an adult with Crohn's disease. The sample taken for sequencing was ileal tissue. The CDR3 DNA reads as TGTGCCAGTGCTTGGGGACTTTCGAACACCGGGGAGCTGTTTTTT. It encodes CASAWGLSNTGELFF.